The 6 T cell receptor beta chains below were found in one sample sequenced in a study of response to subunit inactivated influenza vaccine. TCRdb used MiXCR to reprocess the RT-PCR reads, holding one entry per CDR3 protein. The sample yields hundreds of thousands of distinct CDR3 sequences, approximately 7.1% seen once. The sequenced sample was PBMCs from blood, obtained approximately 25 months after vaccination. These TCRs come from a man aged 45 to 70 who received an inactivated influenza vaccine.

This clonotype was seen more than once but under ten times. This sequence joins TRBV6-2 or TRBV6-3 and TRBJ2-6, with a possible D match to TRBD2 (7 bases). Germline lookup yields CDR1 MNHEY and CDR2 SVGEGT. Trimming pared 7 bases from V and 0 bases from J, leaving 19 bases between. The CDR3 has 18 amino acids. In DNA, the CDR3 is TGTGCCAGCACCCTGACGGGGGGCTTGGTCTCTGGGGCCAACGTCCTGACTTTC. Its protein product is CASTLTGGLVSGANVLTF.

This clonotype was counted at least ten times. V gene TRBV29-1 combines with J gene TRBJ2-7; no firm D call. Germline V gives CDR1 SQVTM, CDR2 ANQGSEA. V was pared by 3 bases and J by 0 bases, with 15 bases between. The CDR3 runs 15 residues. CDR3 nucleotide sequence: TGCAGCGTTGAGGGCGGCAGCTCCTTCTCCTACGAGCAGTACTTC. This translates into CSVEGGSSFSYEQYF.

Ten or more counts support this clonotype. The chain recombines TRBV28 with TRBJ1-5, with unresolved D. CDR1 is MDHEN and CDR2 is SYDVKM in the germline V gene. This CDR3 comprises 14 residues. V was pared by 6 bases and J by 6 bases, with 15 bases between. The CDR3 is CASSRPVTSQPQHF. In nucleotides, the CDR3 is TGTGCCAGCAGCCGCCCGGTGACCAGTCAGCCCCAGCATTTT.

This clonotype was observed a few times. This chain links TRBV12-3 or TRBV12-4 with TRBJ1-2; no reliable D call. The CDR3 totals 14 residues. Deletions cut 5 bases from V and 4 bases from J, with 14 bases between. The CDR3 here is CASSRRVGGYGYTF. The DNA of the CDR3 is TGTGCCAGCAGTCGTAGGGTAGGCGGCTATGGCTACACCTTC.

This clonotype turned up a few times. This sequence joins TRBV19 and TRBJ2-6; D remains ambiguous. This CDR3 comprises 15 residues. Per the germline V gene, CDR1 is LNHDA and CDR2 is SQIVND (reference sequence). Deletions cut 3 bases from V and 0 bases from J, with 6 bases between. The CDR3 sequence: CASSMGRSGANVLTF. The CDR3 nucleotides read TGTGCCAGTAGTATGGGTCGCTCTGGGGCCAACGTCCTGACTTTC.

CDR3 loop: CASSASGTHNEQFF. Here the CDR3 DNA reads TGTGCCAGCAGCGCTAGCGGGACCCACAATGAGCAGTTCTTC. The rearrangement uses TRBV12-3 or TRBV12-4 and TRBJ2-1; 9 positions agree with TRBD2. CDR3 length: 14 amino acids. Trimming cost V 6 bases and J 5 bases; bases outside gene matches: 5.